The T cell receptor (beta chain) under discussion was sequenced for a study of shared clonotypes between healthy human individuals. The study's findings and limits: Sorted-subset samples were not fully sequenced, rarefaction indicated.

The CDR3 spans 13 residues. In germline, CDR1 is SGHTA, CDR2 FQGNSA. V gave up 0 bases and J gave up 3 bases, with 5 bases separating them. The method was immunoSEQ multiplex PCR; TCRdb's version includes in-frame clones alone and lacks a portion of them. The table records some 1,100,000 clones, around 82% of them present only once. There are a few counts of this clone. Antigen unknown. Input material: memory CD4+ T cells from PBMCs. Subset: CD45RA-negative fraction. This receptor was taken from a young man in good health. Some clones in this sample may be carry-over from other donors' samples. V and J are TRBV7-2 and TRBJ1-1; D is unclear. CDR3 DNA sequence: TGTGCCAGCAGCTTAGCTACGTACACTGAAGCTTTCTTT. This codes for CASSLATYTEAFF.